Listed below are T cell receptor beta chains from one sample, sequenced in a study of T cells in Graves' hyperthyroidism and ophthalmopathy. One entry per CDR3 protein results from TCRdb running MiXCR on the multiplex PCR reads. The data hold approximately 620,000 distinct CDR3 sequences, with more than 15% observed a single time. Specimen: blood. The source of these receptors is a woman aged 40-49 years with Graves' ophthalmopathy. CDR3s include the opening cysteine and the closing phenylalanine or tryptophan. Each record gives: J gene, clone size, V gene, D gene, CDR3 protein, CDR3 DNA. The D gene is left open where the match is weak. Rows may omit the clone size; those that give it use once, few, many or a size class.

J gene: TRBJ2-1
clone size: once
V gene: TRBV7-8
D gene: TRBD2
CDR3 protein: CASSFTSGGRNEQFF
CDR3 DNA: TGTGCCAGCAGCTTTACTAGCGGGGGAAGAAATGAGCAGTTCTTC

J gene: TRBJ2-7
clone size: many
V gene: TRBV20-1
D gene: TRBD2
CDR3 protein: CSAEPNSGRAFDYEQYF
CDR3 DNA: TGCAGTGCAGAACCCAATAGCGGGAGGGCCTTCGACTACGAGCAGTACTTC

J gene: TRBJ2-5
clone size: -
V gene: TRBV20-1
D gene: TRBD2
CDR3 protein: CSAREFGGETQYF
CDR3 DNA: TGCAGTGCTCGGGAGTTCGGGGGGGAGACCCAGTACTTC

J gene: TRBJ2-7
clone size: -
V gene: TRBV5-5
D gene: TRBD2
CDR3 protein: CASSLSGKLAGDIRSYEQYF
CDR3 DNA: TGTGCCAGCAGCTTGAGTGGGAAGCTAGCGGGAGACATCCGGTCCTACGAGCAGTACTTC

J gene: TRBJ1-3
clone size: -
V gene: TRBV18
D gene: -
CDR3 protein: CASSPSRVSGNTIYF
CDR3 DNA: TGTGCCAGCTCACCTTCCAGGGTATCTGGAAACACCATATATTTT

J gene: TRBJ1-1
clone size: many
V gene: TRBV12-3/TRBV12-4
D gene: -
CDR3 protein: CASSQATGKAFF
CDR3 DNA: TGTGCCAGCAGTCAAGCTACAGGGAAGGCTTTCTTT

J gene: TRBJ2-4
clone size: -
V gene: TRBV4-1
D gene: TRBD2
CDR3 protein: CASSQESTSGFANIQYF
CDR3 DNA: TGCGCCAGCAGCCAAGAGAGTACTAGCGGGTTTGCTAACATTCAGTACTTC

J gene: TRBJ2-2
clone size: -
V gene: TRBV24-1
D gene: TRBD2
CDR3 protein: CATSGPPAGGTGELFF
CDR3 DNA: TGTGCCACCAGTGGCCCCCCGGCGGGGGGGACCGGGGAGCTGTTTTTT

J gene: TRBJ1-4
clone size: few
V gene: TRBV20-1
D gene: -
CDR3 protein: CSASLLGNEKLFF
CDR3 DNA: TGCAGTGCTAGTCTATTAGGGAATGAAAAACTGTTTTTT

J gene: TRBJ1-4
clone size: -
V gene: TRBV7-8
D gene: TRBD1
CDR3 protein: CPSSQLTGATNEKLFF
CDR3 DNA: TGTCCCAGCAGCCAACTAACAGGGGCAACTAATGAAAAACTGTTTTTT

J gene: TRBJ2-5
clone size: few
V gene: TRBV5-1
D gene: TRBD2
CDR3 protein: CASSLNLAGGETQYF
CDR3 DNA: TGCGCCAGCAGCTTGAATCTAGCGGGGGGCGAGACCCAGTACTTC

J gene: TRBJ1-5
clone size: many
V gene: TRBV6-1
D gene: -
CDR3 protein: CASRRREGNQPQHF
CDR3 DNA: TGTGCCAGCAGACGGAGGGAGGGCAATCAGCCCCAGCATTTT

J gene: TRBJ1-2
clone size: -
V gene: TRBV6-2/TRBV6-3
D gene: -
CDR3 protein: CASSSSRGGGVGYGYTF
CDR3 DNA: TGTGCCAGCAGTTCCTCCCGGGGGGGTGGAGTTGGCTATGGCTACACCTTC

J gene: TRBJ2-7
clone size: few
V gene: TRBV29-1
D gene: TRBD1
CDR3 protein: CSAIPGQSYEQYF
CDR3 DNA: TGCAGCGCGATTCCGGGACAGTCCTACGAGCAGTACTTC

J gene: TRBJ2-3
clone size: once
V gene: TRBV10-3
D gene: -
CDR3 protein: CAISKMTTDTQYF
CDR3 DNA: TGTGCCATCAGCAAAATGACCACAGATACGCAGTATTTT

J gene: TRBJ2-1
clone size: many
V gene: TRBV7-9
D gene: TRBD2
CDR3 protein: CASSLRSGSYNEQFF
CDR3 DNA: TGTGCCAGCAGCTTACGGAGCGGGAGTTACAATGAGCAGTTCTTC

J gene: TRBJ1-1
clone size: many
V gene: TRBV3-1
D gene: TRBD1
CDR3 protein: CASSHAPGTGSGEAFF
CDR3 DNA: TGTGCCAGCAGCCATGCACCCGGGACAGGGTCAGGTGAAGCTTTCTTT

J gene: TRBJ2-5
clone size: many
V gene: TRBV20-1
D gene: -
CDR3 protein: CSATAVLDGRETQYF
CDR3 DNA: TGCAGTGCAACGGCCGTCCTAGACGGGCGGGAGACCCAGTACTTC

J gene: TRBJ2-3
clone size: many
V gene: TRBV5-1
D gene: TRBD2
CDR3 protein: CASSPPGLAGTDTQYF
CDR3 DNA: TGCGCCAGCAGCCCGCCCGGACTAGCGGGGACAGATACGCAGTATTTT

J gene: TRBJ2-7
clone size: -
V gene: TRBV27
D gene: TRBD1
CDR3 protein: CASSPRPGQGYEQYF
CDR3 DNA: TGTGCCAGCAGCCCCCGACCGGGACAGGGATACGAGCAGTACTTC

J gene: TRBJ2-1
clone size: many
V gene: TRBV7-2
D gene: -
CDR3 protein: CASSHSKVSYNEQFF
CDR3 DNA: TGTGCCAGCAGCCATTCTAAGGTCTCCTACAATGAGCAGTTCTTC

J gene: TRBJ2-7
clone size: few
V gene: TRBV27
D gene: TRBD1
CDR3 protein: CASSPRARQGVYEQYF
CDR3 DNA: TGTGCCAGCAGCCCCCGGGCTAGACAGGGAGTCTACGAGCAGTACTTC

J gene: TRBJ1-2
clone size: many
V gene: TRBV3-1
D gene: -
CDR3 protein: CASSQLLGYGYTF
CDR3 DNA: TGTGCCAGCAGCCAACTCCTTGGGTATGGCTACACCTTC

J gene: TRBJ1-5
clone size: many
V gene: TRBV12-3/TRBV12-4
D gene: -
CDR3 protein: CASSGEGGYQPQHF
CDR3 DNA: TGTGCCAGCAGTGGAGAGGGAGGTTATCAGCCCCAGCATTTT

J gene: TRBJ1-4
clone size: many
V gene: TRBV3-1
D gene: TRBD1
CDR3 protein: CASSPTGWKDEKLFF
CDR3 DNA: TGTGCCAGCAGCCCGACAGGGTGGAAGGATGAAAAACTGTTTTTT

J gene: TRBJ1-3
clone size: few
V gene: TRBV5-1
D gene: TRBD1
CDR3 protein: CASSLGQGIGDTIYF
CDR3 DNA: TGCGCCAGCAGCCTAGGACAGGGTATTGGTGACACCATATATTTT

J gene: TRBJ2-7
clone size: few
V gene: TRBV6-1
D gene: -
CDR3 protein: CASMGLTYEQYF
CDR3 DNA: TGTGCCAGTATGGGACTCACTTACGAGCAGTACTTC

J gene: TRBJ1-2
clone size: many
V gene: TRBV20-1
D gene: TRBD1
CDR3 protein: CSAREEGAVYGYTF
CDR3 DNA: TGCAGTGCTAGAGAGGAGGGGGCTGTCTATGGCTACACCTTC

J gene: TRBJ1-5
clone size: few
V gene: TRBV19
D gene: -
CDR3 protein: CASSTDLPYSNQPQHF
CDR3 DNA: TGTGCCAGTAGTACGGACTTGCCCTATAGCAATCAGCCCCAGCATTTT

J gene: TRBJ1-3
clone size: -
V gene: TRBV29-1
D gene: -
CDR3 protein: CSVVGGTGNTIYF
CDR3 DNA: TGCAGCGTTGTGGGGGGGACTGGAAACACCATATATTTT

J gene: TRBJ2-1
clone size: few
V gene: TRBV29-1
D gene: TRBD2
CDR3 protein: CSVVTSGRARNEQFF
CDR3 DNA: TGCAGCGTTGTGACTAGCGGGAGGGCCCGGAATGAGCAGTTCTTC

J gene: TRBJ2-1
clone size: -
V gene: TRBV7-3
D gene: -
CDR3 protein: CASSGDVSSYNEQFF
CDR3 DNA: TGTGCTTCCTCCGGGGACGTGAGCTCCTACAATGAGCAGTTCTTC

J gene: TRBJ2-1
clone size: -
V gene: TRBV5-6
D gene: TRBD1
CDR3 protein: CASSPMTGTGSYNEQFF
CDR3 DNA: TGTGCCAGCAGCCCGATGACCGGGACAGGGTCCTACAATGAGCAGTTCTTC

J gene: TRBJ2-1
clone size: -
V gene: TRBV28
D gene: -
CDR3 protein: CASSLTTESYNEQFF
CDR3 DNA: TGTGCCAGCAGTTTAACGACAGAGTCCTACAATGAGCAGTTCTTC

J gene: TRBJ2-1
clone size: many
V gene: TRBV6-1
D gene: -
CDR3 protein: CATFAGQTNNEQFF
CDR3 DNA: TGTGCCACGTTCGCGGGACAGACTAACAATGAGCAGTTCTTC

J gene: TRBJ2-7
clone size: many
V gene: TRBV2
D gene: -
CDR3 protein: CASRRQGLYEQYF
CDR3 DNA: TGTGCCAGCAGAAGACAGGGACTTTACGAGCAGTACTTC

J gene: TRBJ2-6
clone size: many
V gene: TRBV30
D gene: TRBD1
CDR3 protein: CAWYRGRVSSGANVLTF
CDR3 DNA: TGTGCCTGGTACAGGGGGCGCGTATCCTCTGGGGCCAACGTCCTGACTTTC